Sequencing of this TCR beta chain was carried out in a study of T cells in Graves' hyperthyroidism and ophthalmopathy. Exclusion of patients followed from uncontrolled infection, other autoimmune disease, pregnancy or lactation. Diagnosis rested on symptoms, serum thyroxine and TRAb, thyroid ultrasound, and orbital computed tomography. Study results and caveats: From stable hyperthyroidism, ophthalmopathy was separated by a 13 V-J model.

Amplification of TCR beta CDR3 regions used RNA as the template. Initially, a first-round RT-PCR of the TCR CDR3 employed the HTBI primer set. MiXCR, run by TCRdb on the multiplex PCR reads, gives a single entry per CDR3 protein. The sample has about 400,000 distinct CDR3 sequences, nearly 15% seen once. CDR3 length: 15 residues. Trimming removed 6 bases at V and 0 bases at J, with 12 bases between. This clonotype was detected many times. Its target is unknown. The sequenced sample consisted of blood. This clonotype was sampled from an older woman with Graves' ophthalmopathy. The chain couples TRBV12-3 or TRBV12-4 to TRBJ2-1, with D tentatively TRBD1 (6 bases). The CDR3 region is CASSTTGSSYNEQFF. CDR3 nucleotide sequence: TGTGCCAGCAGCACTACAGGGAGCTCCTACAATGAGCAGTTCTTC.